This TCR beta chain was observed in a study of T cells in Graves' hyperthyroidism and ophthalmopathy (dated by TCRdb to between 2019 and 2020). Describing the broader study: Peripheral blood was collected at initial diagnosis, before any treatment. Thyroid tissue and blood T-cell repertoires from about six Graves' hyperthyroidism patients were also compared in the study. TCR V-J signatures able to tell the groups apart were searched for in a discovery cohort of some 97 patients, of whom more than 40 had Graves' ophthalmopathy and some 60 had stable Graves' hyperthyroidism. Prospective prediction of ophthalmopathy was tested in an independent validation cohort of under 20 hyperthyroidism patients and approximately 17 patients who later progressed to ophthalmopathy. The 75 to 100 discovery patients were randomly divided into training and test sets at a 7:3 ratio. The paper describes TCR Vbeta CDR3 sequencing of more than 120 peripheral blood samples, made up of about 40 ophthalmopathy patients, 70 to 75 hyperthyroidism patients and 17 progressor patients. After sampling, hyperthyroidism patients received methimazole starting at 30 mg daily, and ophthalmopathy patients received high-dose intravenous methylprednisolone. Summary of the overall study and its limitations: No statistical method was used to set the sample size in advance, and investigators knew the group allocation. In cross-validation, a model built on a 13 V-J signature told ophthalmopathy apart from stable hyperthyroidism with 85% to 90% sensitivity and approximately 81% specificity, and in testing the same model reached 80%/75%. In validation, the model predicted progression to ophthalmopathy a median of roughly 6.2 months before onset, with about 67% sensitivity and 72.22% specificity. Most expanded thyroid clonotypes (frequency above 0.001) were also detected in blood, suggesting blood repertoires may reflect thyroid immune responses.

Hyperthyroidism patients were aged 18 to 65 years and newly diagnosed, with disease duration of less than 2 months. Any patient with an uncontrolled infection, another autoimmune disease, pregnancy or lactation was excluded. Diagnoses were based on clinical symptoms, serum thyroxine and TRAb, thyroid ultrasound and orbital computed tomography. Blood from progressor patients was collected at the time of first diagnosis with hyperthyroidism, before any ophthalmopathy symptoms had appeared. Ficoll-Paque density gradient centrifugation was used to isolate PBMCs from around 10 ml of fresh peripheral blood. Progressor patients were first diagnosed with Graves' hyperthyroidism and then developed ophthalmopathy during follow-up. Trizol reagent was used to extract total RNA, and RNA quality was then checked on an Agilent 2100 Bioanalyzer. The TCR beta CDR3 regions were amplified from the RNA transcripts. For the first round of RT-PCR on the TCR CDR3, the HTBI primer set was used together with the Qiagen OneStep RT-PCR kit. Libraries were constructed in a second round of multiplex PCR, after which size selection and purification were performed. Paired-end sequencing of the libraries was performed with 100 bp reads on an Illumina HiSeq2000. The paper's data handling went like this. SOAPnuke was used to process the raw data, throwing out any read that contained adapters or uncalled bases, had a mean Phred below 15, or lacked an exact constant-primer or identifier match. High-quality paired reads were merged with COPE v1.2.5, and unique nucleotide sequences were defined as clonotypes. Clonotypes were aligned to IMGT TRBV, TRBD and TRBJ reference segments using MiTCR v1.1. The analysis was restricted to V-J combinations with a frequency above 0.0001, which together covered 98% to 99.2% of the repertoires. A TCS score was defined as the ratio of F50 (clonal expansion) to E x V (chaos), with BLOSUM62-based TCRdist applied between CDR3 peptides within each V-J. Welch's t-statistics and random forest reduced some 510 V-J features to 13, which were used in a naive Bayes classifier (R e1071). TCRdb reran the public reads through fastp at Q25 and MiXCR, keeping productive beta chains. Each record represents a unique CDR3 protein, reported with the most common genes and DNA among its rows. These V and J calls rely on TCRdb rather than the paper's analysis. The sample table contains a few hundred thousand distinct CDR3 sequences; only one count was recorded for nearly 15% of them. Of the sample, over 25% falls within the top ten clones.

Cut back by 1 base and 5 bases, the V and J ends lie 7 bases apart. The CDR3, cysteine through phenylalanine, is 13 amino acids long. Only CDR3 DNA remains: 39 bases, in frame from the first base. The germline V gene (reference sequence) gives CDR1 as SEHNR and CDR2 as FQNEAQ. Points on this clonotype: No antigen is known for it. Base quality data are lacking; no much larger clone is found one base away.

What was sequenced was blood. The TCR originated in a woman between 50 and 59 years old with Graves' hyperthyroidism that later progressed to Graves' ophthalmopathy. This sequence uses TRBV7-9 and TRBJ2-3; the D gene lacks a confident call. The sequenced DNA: TGTGCCAGCAGCTTAGATTGGATAGATACGCAGTATTTT. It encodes CASSLDWIDTQYF. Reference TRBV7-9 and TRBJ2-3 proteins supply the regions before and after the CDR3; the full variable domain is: DTGVSQNPRHKITKRGQNVTFRCDPISEHNRLYWYRQTLGQGPEFLTYFQNEAQLEKSRLLSDRFSAERPKGSFSTLEIQRTEQGDSAMYLCASSLDWIDTQYFGPGTRLTVL.